This T cell receptor (beta chain) was retrieved from a study of T cell changes during pregnancy in multiple sclerosis. Germline CDR1 and CDR2: MGHRA and YSYEKL. The CDR3 is 16 residues long. Trimming shortened V by 4 bases and J by 4 bases, and 16 bases separated the two germline ends. Only in-frame clones appear in the TCRdb table, and some are missing; sequencing was by immunoSEQ multiplex PCR. The table has some 47,000 clones, approximately 90% seen once. The sequences come from CD8+ T cells from peripheral blood mononuclear cells, collected in the second trimester of pregnancy. This rearrangement joins TRBV4-1 to TRBJ1-4; weak D call: TRBD1 (6 bases). The receptor's source is a female donor with multiple sclerosis, enrolled in a pregnancy study. The CDR3 spells CASSLRPDRFNEKLFF. In DNA form, the CDR3 reads TGCGCCAGCAGCCTGAGGCCGGACAGATTTAATGAAAAACTGTTTTTT.